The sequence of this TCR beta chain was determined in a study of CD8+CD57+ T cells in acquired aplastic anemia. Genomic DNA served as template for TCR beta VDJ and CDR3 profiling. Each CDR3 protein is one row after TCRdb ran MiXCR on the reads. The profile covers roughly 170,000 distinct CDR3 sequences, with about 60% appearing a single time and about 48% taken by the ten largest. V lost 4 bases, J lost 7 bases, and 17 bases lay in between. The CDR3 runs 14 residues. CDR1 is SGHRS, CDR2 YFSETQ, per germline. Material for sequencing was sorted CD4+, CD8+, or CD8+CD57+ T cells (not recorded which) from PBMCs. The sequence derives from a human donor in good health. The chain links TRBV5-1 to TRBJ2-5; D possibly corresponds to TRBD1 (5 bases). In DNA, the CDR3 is TGCGCCAGCAGCCCCCCAGGGTCGTGGGGGACCCAGTACTTC. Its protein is CASSPPGSWGTQYF.